These T cell receptor beta chains were read from a single sample in a study of T cell changes during pregnancy in multiple sclerosis. Assay used: immunoSEQ multiplex PCR; TCRdb lists only in-frame clones, some missing. This table has around 70,000 clones, about 92% appearing once. The sequences come from peripheral blood, collected after pregnancy. Receptors originate from a female donor with multiple sclerosis, enrolled in a pregnancy study. CDR3s include the opening cysteine and the closing phenylalanine or tryptophan. The order of the fields is J gene, D gene, V gene, clone size, CDR3 DNA, CDR3 protein. D genes are given only for firm matches. Not every row has a clone size; where given, it reads once, few, many or a size class.

TRBJ1-2,NA,TRBV4-3,NA,TGCGCCAGCAGCCAAGATTCGGGGAGGTATGGCTACACCTTC,CASSQDSGRYGYTF
TRBJ2-5,TRBD1,TRBV5-6,once,TGTGCCAGCAGCTTGTTCCCATCGGACAGGAATAAACAGTACTTC,CASSLFPSDRNKQYF
TRBJ1-2,NA,TRBV18,NA,TGTGCCAGCTCCCCCGGGATTAATAACTATGGCTACACCTTC,CASSPGINNYGYTF
TRBJ2-5,TRBD1,TRBV5-1,NA,TGCGCCAGCAGCTTCGACAGGGCGACGGAGGCCCAGTACTTC,CASSFDRATEAQYF
TRBJ2-3,NA,TRBV19,NA,TGTGCCAGTAGTATGAGGGAGACCTCTAGCACAGATACGCAGTATTTT,CASSMRETSSTDTQYF
TRBJ2-5,NA,TRBV6-1,few,TGTGCCAGCAGCTCGGGCCGGGATCAAGAGACCCAGTACTTC,CASSSGRDQETQYF
TRBJ2-2,TRBD2,TRBV4-2,NA,TGTGCCAGCAGCCAAGATCGACTAGCGGAGACCGGGGAGCTGTTTTTT,CASSQDRLAETGELFF
TRBJ2-1,NA,TRBV28,NA,TGTGCCAGCAGTTTAGATAAGTCAGGGGGGTTATATGAGCAGTTCTTC,CASSLDKSGGLYEQFF
TRBJ2-2,NA,TRBV7-6,NA,TGTGCCAGCAGCTTGGACAGTCGCACCGGGGAGCTGTTTTTT,CASSLDSRTGELFF
TRBJ2-7,TRBD2,TRBV4-1,NA,TGCGCCAGCAGCCAAGCTCTAGCGGAGTACGAGCAGTACTTC,CASSQALAEYEQYF
TRBJ1-2,TRBD1,TRBV28,NA,TGTGCCAGCAGGGGACAGGGAGGTCTTCGGGATGGCTACACCTTC,CASRGQGGLRDGYTF
TRBJ1-2,NA,TRBV7-2,NA,TGTGCCAGCAGCCCCAGGGTTGGCTACACCTTC,CASSPRVGYTF
TRBJ1-2,NA,TRBV28,NA,TGTGCCAGCAGTTTACCAGGGGTATACTATGGCTACACCTTC,CASSLPGVYYGYTF
TRBJ1-2,NA,TRBV27,NA,TGTGCCAGCAGTTTATACCCGAGGCAAGGAGGAGGGCATGGCTACACCTTC,CASSLYPRQGGGHGYTF
TRBJ2-7,TRBD1,TRBV11-3,NA,TGTGCCAGCAGCCCTGGGACAGGGACCGACGAGCAGTACTTC,CASSPGTGTDEQYF
TRBJ1-2,NA,TRBV18,NA,TGTGCCAGCTCACCTTTGACAAACTATGGCTACACCTTC,CASSPLTNYGYTF
TRBJ1-2,NA,TRBV7-9,NA,TGTGCCAGCACCGTCCCGACAATCTATGGCTACACCTTC,CASTVPTIYGYTF
TRBJ1-2,NA,TRBV6-5,few,TGTGCCAGCAAACCCGGCGGGAACTATGGCTACACCTTC,CASKPGGNYGYTF
TRBJ2-2,TRBD2,TRBV28,NA,TGTGCCAGCAGTTTGGGACTAGCGGGAGAGAACACCGGGGAGCTGTTTTTT,CASSLGLAGENTGELFF
TRBJ1-2,TRBD1,TRBV27,NA,TGTGCCAGCAGTGCTTTGGACAGGTTGGATGGCTACACCTTC,CASSALDRLDGYTF
TRBJ2-4,NA,TRBV18,NA,TGTGCCAGCTCACCACCGAACAGGGCCGAGGAGAACATTCAGTACTTC,CASSPPNRAEENIQYF
TRBJ2-2,NA,TRBV10-3,once,TGTGCCACCAAGGGGGAGAACACCGGGGAGCTGTTTTTT,CATKGENTGELFF
TRBJ2-1,NA,TRBV10-3,once,TGTGCCATCAGGCGGGACCCTCACGATGAGCAGTTCTTC,CAIRRDPHDEQFF
TRBJ2-3,NA,TRBV21-1,NA,TGTGCCAGCAGCAAAAGGGAACAGGGGGGAACAGATACGCAGTATTTT,CASSKREQGGTDTQYF
TRBJ1-1,NA,TRBV19,NA,TGTGCCAGTAGTATTAACCCCAGGAACACTGAAGCTTTCTTT,CASSINPRNTEAFF
TRBJ1-5,NA,TRBV11-2,many,TGTGCCAGCAGCTTAGTCCGAGGGAGGCGCAATCAGCCCCAGCATTTT,CASSLVRGRRNQPQHF
TRBJ2-7,TRBD1,TRBV27,NA,TGTGCCAGCAGTTTAATCCCTGGACAGGAGCCCTACGAGCAGTACTTC,CASSLIPGQEPYEQYF
TRBJ2-1,TRBD2,TRBV6-5,NA,TGTGCCAGCAGTTACCGGCTAGCGGGAGACGGTGAGCAGTTCTTC,CASSYRLAGDGEQFF
TRBJ1-4,NA,TRBV7-2,once,TGTGCCAGCAGCTTAAATATAGATGAAAAACTGTTTTTT,CASSLNIDEKLFF
TRBJ2-1,TRBD2,TRBV4-1,NA,TGCGCCAGCAGCCAGCCCTCTAGCGGGAGGGTTAATGAGCAGTTCTTC,CASSQPSSGRVNEQFF
TRBJ2-7,TRBD1,TRBV27,NA,TGTGCCAGCAGTTTAAGGCAGGGGGTTTACGAGCAGTACTTC,CASSLRQGVYEQYF
TRBJ1-5,TRBD1,TRBV28,NA,TGTGCCAGCAGCCGGGGGGACAGGGAACCCCTTAGCAATCAGCCCCAGCATTTT,CASSRGDREPLSNQPQHF
TRBJ2-7,TRBD2,TRBV5-4,few,TGTGCCAGCAGCTTGGCCGCTAGCGGGAGGTACGAGCAGTACTTC,CASSLAASGRYEQYF
TRBJ1-1,NA,TRBV27,NA,TGTGCCAGCAGTTTACTCATCTCTGGACACACGAACACTGAAGCTTTCTTT,CASSLLISGHTNTEAFF
TRBJ2-3,NA,TRBV30,NA,TGTGCCTGGAGCGCATTACCGGGACAAAGCACAGATACGCAGTATTTT,CAWSALPGQSTDTQYF
TRBJ2-1,NA,TRBV5-4,NA,TGTGCCAGCAGCTTGGGGGGGCGGGGGAGCTCCTACAATGAGCAGTTCTTC,CASSLGGRGSSYNEQFF
TRBJ2-1,TRBD2,TRBV7-9,NA,TGTGCCAGCAGCTTAACGCGGGAGTCGGCGGGAGGGCCTTATGAGCAGTTCTTC,CASSLTRESAGGPYEQFF
TRBJ1-4,NA,TRBV28,NA,TGTGCCACAAGGACAGCCGTTGAAAAACTGTTTTTT,CATRTAVEKLFF
TRBJ2-1,TRBD2,TRBV10-2,NA,TGCGCCAGCCTGACTAGCGGGCTCTCCTACAATGAGCAGTTCTTC,CASLTSGLSYNEQFF
TRBJ2-7,NA,TRBV2,NA,TGTGCCAGCAACACGGGGGGAGGGGGCTACGAGCAGTACTTC,CASNTGGGGYEQYF
TRBJ2-2,NA,TRBV6-1,NA,TGTGCCAGCAGTGAGCCGGGGAGGAGTACCGGGGAGCTGTTTTTT,CASSEPGRSTGELFF
TRBJ2-1,NA,TRBV2,NA,TGTGCCAGCAGTGGGCGGGGACGGGAGCTTCGTAGGAATGAGCAGTTCTTC,CASSGRGRELRRNEQFF
TRBJ1-1,NA,TRBV5-1,NA,TGCGCCAGCAGCTTGGGGGCCGGTTTTAACACTGAAGCTTTCTTT,CASSLGAGFNTEAFF